Below are 20 T cell receptor beta chains sequenced from a single sample in a study of cytomegalovirus exposure and HLA in healthy donors. The PCR had 60 Vbeta and 13 Jbeta primers. TCRdb keeps only in-frame clones here, not all; method: immunoSEQ multiplex PCR. Of about 170,000 clones in the sample, roughly 80% were seen once. The sequencing sample was made of PBMCs. These receptors were taken from a male donor in good health and CMV-seronegative.

The J gene is TRBJ2-5, the V gene TRBV2, with TRBD1 identical over 7 bases. Germline assignment: CDR1 SNHLY and CDR2 FYNNEI. The ends lost 6 bases at V and 1 base at J; junction bases unmatched: 5. The CDR3 is 14 residues long. CDR3 amino acids: CASRTTGFQETQYF. CDR3 DNA: TGTGCCAGCAGGACGACAGGGTTCCAAGAGACCCAGTACTTC. The full variable domain, rest sourced from reference TRBV2 and TRBJ2-5, is EPEVTQTPSHQVTQMGQEVILRCVPISNHLYFYWYRQILGQKVEFLVSFYNNEISEKSEIFDDQFSVERPDGSNFTLKIRSTKLEDSAMYFCASRTTGFQETQYFGPGTRLLVL.

V gene TRBV6-1 combines with J gene TRBJ2-6, with a tentative D call TRBD2 (5 bases). V lost 5 bases and J 0 bases, leaving 8 bases between the germline ends. There are 15 residues in the CDR3. CDR1 is MNHNS and CDR2 is SASEGT in the germline V gene. For the CDR3, the DNA is TGTGCCAGCAGTCCCGGAGGCTCTGGGGCCAACGTCCTGACTTTC. Residues: CASSPGGSGANVLTF.

This sequence joins TRBV10-1 and TRBJ1-3; TRBD1 aligns across 8 bases. The germline gives CDR1 WNHNN, CDR2 SYGVQD (reference sequence). CDR3 size: 14 residues. J lost 8 bases, V lost 6 bases, and 9 bases had no gene match. CDR3: CASSPGQGRDTIYF. The CDR3 DNA follows: TGCGCCAGCAGCCCAGGACAGGGCCGGGACACCATATATTTT.

The DNA of the CDR3 is TGTGCCAGCAGCTTGGCAGGGAAATATGGCTACACCTTC. This translates into CASSLAGKYGYTF. The V gene is TRBV5-4, the J gene TRBJ1-2, with D possibly being TRBD1 (5 bases). Germline CDR1 reads SGHNT; CDR2 reads YYREEE (reference sequence). Trimming pared 0 bases from V and 5 bases from J, leaving 8 bases between. The CDR3 extends over 13 amino acids.

The chain couples TRBV9 to TRBJ2-1; TRBD1 matches at 12 bases. In germline, CDR1 is SGDLS, CDR2 YYNGEE. The CDR3 runs 14 residues. Losses at the gene ends were 4 bases for V and 14 bases for J; bases not matched to a gene: 10. Here the CDR3 reads CASSSRDRGRSKFF. In DNA, the CDR3 is TGTGCCAGCAGCTCAAGGGACAGGGGGCGCAGTAAGTTCTTC.

The rearrangement joins TRBV9 to TRBJ2-7; the match to TRBD2 covers 8 bases. J gave up 2 bases and V 1 base, and 8 bases lay outside the gene matches. CDR3 length: 16 residues. Germline V CDR1 and CDR2: SGDLS, YYNGEE. Here the CDR3 reads CASSVSASGGAYEQYF. The CDR3 DNA reads as TGTGCCAGCAGCGTATCCGCCTCGGGAGGGGCCTACGAGCAGTACTTC.

The chain couples TRBV29-1 to TRBJ2-5, with a weak D call TRBD1 (6 bases). The V gene's germline CDR1 is SQVTM and CDR2 ANQGSEA. The CDR3 is 14 amino acids. V lost 0 bases, J lost 4 bases, and 12 bases lay in between. The CDR3 loop reads CSVEDNRVPETQYF. CDR3 in DNA: TGCAGCGTTGAAGACAACAGGGTCCCAGAGACCCAGTACTTC.

The V gene is TRBV2, the J gene TRBJ2-7; 8 nucleotides match TRBD1. Germline V gives CDR1 SNHLY, CDR2 FYNNEI. The V and J ends lost 5 bases and 7 bases, in that order; junction bases with no gene match: 7. This CDR3 spans 13 amino acids. In DNA form, the CDR3 reads TGTGCCAGCAGTACGGACAGGGTAGTGGAGCAGTACTTC. It is translated as CASSTDRVVEQYF.

The chain carries TRBV5-1 and TRBJ2-5; no firm D call. This CDR3 comprises 14 residues. Per the germline V gene, CDR1 is SGHRS and CDR2 is YFSETQ. V was trimmed by 0 bases and J by 2 bases, leaving 8 bases between them. CDR3 nucleotide sequence: TGCGCCAGCAGCTTGGAGCCGGGTCAAGAGACCCAGTACTTC. It yields the protein CASSLEPGQETQYF.

This chain joins TRBV6-1 and TRBJ1-5; 7 bases are a match to TRBD1. The junction had 13 bases not matched to a gene; V was cut back by 11 bases and J by 3 bases. The germline CDR1 and CDR2 sequences are MNHNS and SASEGT. CDR3 size: 15 residues. As DNA, the CDR3 is TGTGCCGCTAAGCGAGGACAGGAGTTCAATCAGCCCCAGCATTTT. It specifies CAAKRGQEFNQPQHF.

The V and J genes are TRBV11-2 and TRBJ2-5; maybe TRBD1 (5 bases). There are 15 residues in the CDR3. The V gene's germline CDR1 is SGHAT and CDR2 FQNNGV. V lost 4 bases to trimming and J lost 3 bases, with 15 bases between them. The CDR3 nucleotides are TGTGCCAGCAGCTCCCCTAGGGGCGCCAAAGAGACCCAGTACTTC. It encodes CASSSPRGAKETQYF.

This chain connects TRBV5-1 to TRBJ2-5; D remains unclear. V was clipped by 4 bases and J by 1 base, with 11 bases between them. CDR3 size: 14 residues. In germline, CDR1 is SGHRS, CDR2 YFSETQ. The CDR3: CASSLPPSQETQYF. CDR3 in DNA: TGCGCCAGCAGCCTCCCCCCCAGCCAAGAGACCCAGTACTTC.

The DNA for the CDR3 is TGTGCCAGCAGCTTAGGGACAGGGGTAAATAGGGAGACCCAGTACTTC. It yields the protein CASSLGTGVNRETQYF. The V and J genes are TRBV11-2 and TRBJ2-5; 9 nucleotides match TRBD1. This CDR3 is built from 16 residues. Looked up from germline, CDR1 is SGHAT and CDR2 is FQNNGV. With V trimmed by 1 base and J by 5 bases, 8 bases remained unmatched.

The genes are TRBV6-5 and TRBJ1-1, with TRBD1 as a possible D gene (6 bases). The CDR3 runs to 14 residues. Germline V gene lookup returns CDR1 MNHEY and CDR2 SVGAGI. The V gene lost 8 bases and the J gene lost 6 bases, with 19 bases spanning the gap. The CDR3 spells CASRTAGKGAEAFF. DNA for the CDR3: TGTGCCAGCCGAACCGCAGGGAAGGGGGCTGAAGCTTTCTTT.

The chain combines TRBV5-4 with TRBJ2-7; TRBD2 matches at 7 bases. The CDR3 sequence is 15 residues long. The trim removed 3 bases at V and 0 bases at J, leaving 6 bases unmatched. Germline lookup yields CDR1 SGHNT and CDR2 YYREEE (reference sequence). CDR3 nucleotide sequence: TGTGCCAGCAGCTCCCCGGGAGGCAGCTCCTACGAGCAGTACTTC. Encoded protein: CASSSPGGSSYEQYF.

Turning to this clone: In the same sample, other DNA sequences code for this CDR3. The chain is built from TRBV7-2 and TRBJ2-7, with 7 positions matching TRBD1. The germline gives CDR1 SGHTA, CDR2 FQGNSA. This CDR3 region has 14 residues. V shed 7 bases and J 4 bases; nucleotides not matched to a gene: 10. The CDR3: CASTSGTGAYEQYF. The CDR3 bases are TGTGCCAGCACCTCAGGAACAGGGGCTTACGAGCAGTACTTC.

This rearrangement joins TRBV19 to TRBJ2-7; 7 bases line up with TRBD2. The CDR3 runs 15 residues. Per germline, CDR1 LNHDA and CDR2 SQIVND (reference sequence). V was clipped by 8 bases and J by 6 bases; unmatched bases: 16. The CDR3 region has the DNA TGTGCCAGTCGGGCGGCCGGGGGGTTTGCGTCCGAGCAGTACTTC. This codes for CASRAAGGFASEQYF.

V usage is TRBV7-6 and J usage is TRBJ1-3; 9 bases are shared with TRBD1. The CDR3 has 17 amino acids. J was trimmed by 3 bases and V by 3 bases; bases with no gene match: 9. Germline assignment: CDR1 SGHVS and CDR2 FNYEAQ. CDR3 bases: TGTGCCAGCAGCTTCGGACAGGACAGGGGTTTTGGAAACACCATATATTTT. It codes for CASSFGQDRGFGNTIYF. Complete variable domain (other parts from reference TRBV7-6 and TRBJ1-3): GAGVSQSPRYKVTKRGQDVALRCDPISGHVSLYWYRQALGQGPEFLTYFNYEAQQDKSGLPNDRFSAERPEGSISTLTIQRTEQRDSAMYRCASSFGQDRGFGNTIYFGEGSWLTVV.

This chain uses TRBV2 with TRBJ2-7; D gene ambiguous. The CDR3 length is 15 residues. Germline-derived CDR1 and CDR2 are SNHLY and FYNNEI. V was cut by 2 bases and J by 0 bases, with 11 bases left in between. The CDR3 region has the DNA TGTGCCAGCAGTGAACAACTATTCATCTCCTACGAGCAGTACTTC. As protein: CASSEQLFISYEQYF.

This chain joins TRBV5-1 and TRBJ2-2; 10 bases are shared with TRBD1. V shed 4 bases, J shed 3 bases, and the junction held 6 bases outside the gene matches. The CDR3 consists of 16 residues. The germline V gene encodes CDR1 SGHRS and CDR2 YFSETQ. CDR3 nucleotides: TGCGCCAGCAGCATAGGACAGGGGGGATACACCGGGGAGCTGTTTTTT. Protein sequence: CASSIGQGGYTGELFF.